This T cell receptor (beta chain) was observed in a study of shared clonotypes between healthy human individuals. Germline-derived CDR1 and CDR2 are KGHSH and LQKENI. This CDR3 has 17 amino acids. V was pared by 5 bases and J by 5 bases, with 11 bases of the junction left unmatched. Assay used: immunoSEQ multiplex PCR; TCRdb lists only in-frame clones, some missing. The sample lists millions of clones, 85% to 95% occurring once. The sequenced sample was naive CD4+ T cells sorted from blood. Subset specified: CD45RA+ positively selected. The sequence derives from a man younger than 35 in good health. The gene calls are TRBV18 and TRBJ2-3; 12 bases line up with TRBD1. The CDR3: CASSFLGTGGHQDTQYF. The CDR3, as DNA: TGTGCCAGCTCATTTCTCGGGACAGGGGGCCATCAAGATACGCAGTATTTT.